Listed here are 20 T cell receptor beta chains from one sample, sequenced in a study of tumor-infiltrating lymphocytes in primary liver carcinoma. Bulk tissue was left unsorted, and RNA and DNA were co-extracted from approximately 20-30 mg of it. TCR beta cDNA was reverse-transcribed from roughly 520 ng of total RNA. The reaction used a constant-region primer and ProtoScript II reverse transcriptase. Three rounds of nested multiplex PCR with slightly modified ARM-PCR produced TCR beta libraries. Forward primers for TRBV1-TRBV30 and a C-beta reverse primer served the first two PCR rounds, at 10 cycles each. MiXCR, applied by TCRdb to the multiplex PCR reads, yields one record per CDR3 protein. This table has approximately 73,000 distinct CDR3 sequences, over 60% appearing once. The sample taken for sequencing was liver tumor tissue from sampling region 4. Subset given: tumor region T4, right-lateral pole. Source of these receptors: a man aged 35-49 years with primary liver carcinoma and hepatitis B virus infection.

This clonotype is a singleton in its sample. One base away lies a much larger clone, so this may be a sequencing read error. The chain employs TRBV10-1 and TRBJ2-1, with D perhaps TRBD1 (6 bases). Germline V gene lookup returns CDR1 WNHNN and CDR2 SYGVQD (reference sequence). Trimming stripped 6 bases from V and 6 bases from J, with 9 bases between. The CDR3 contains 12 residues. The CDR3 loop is CASSQGCNEQFF. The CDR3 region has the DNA TGCGCCAGCAGCCAGGGGTGCAATGAGCAGTTCTTC.

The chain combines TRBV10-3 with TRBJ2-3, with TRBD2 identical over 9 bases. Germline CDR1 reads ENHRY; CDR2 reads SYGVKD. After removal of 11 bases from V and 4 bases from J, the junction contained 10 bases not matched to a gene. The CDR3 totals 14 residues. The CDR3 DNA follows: TGTGCCGTCGCGGGAGGGGGCGGCCCAGATACGCAGTATTTT. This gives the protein CAVAGGGGPDTQYF.

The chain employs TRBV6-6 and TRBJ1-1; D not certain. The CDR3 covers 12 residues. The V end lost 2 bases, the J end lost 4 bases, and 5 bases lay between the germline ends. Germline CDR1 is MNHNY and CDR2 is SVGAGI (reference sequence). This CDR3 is CASSYGLTEAFF. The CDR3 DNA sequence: TGTGCCAGCAGTTACGGGCTCACTGAAGCTTTCTTT.

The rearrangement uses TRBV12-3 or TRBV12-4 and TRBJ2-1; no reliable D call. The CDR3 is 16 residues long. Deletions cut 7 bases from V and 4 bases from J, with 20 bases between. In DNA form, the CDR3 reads TGTGCCAGCACCTCCCACGCCGACAATTCTTACAATGAGCAGTTCTTC. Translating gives CASTSHADNSYNEQFF.

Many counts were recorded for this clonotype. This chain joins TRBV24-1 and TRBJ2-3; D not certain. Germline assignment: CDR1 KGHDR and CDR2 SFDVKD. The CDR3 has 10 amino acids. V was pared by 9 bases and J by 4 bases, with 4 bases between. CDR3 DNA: TGTGCCACCTTGCCAGATACGCAGTATTTT. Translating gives CATLPDTQYF.

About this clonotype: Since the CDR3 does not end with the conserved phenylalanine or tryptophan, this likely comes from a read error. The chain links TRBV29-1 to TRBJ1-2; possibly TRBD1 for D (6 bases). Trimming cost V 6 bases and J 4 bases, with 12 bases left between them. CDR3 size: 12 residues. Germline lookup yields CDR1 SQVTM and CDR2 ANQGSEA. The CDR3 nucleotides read TGCAGCGTCACGGACAGCTTCTATGGCTACACCATC. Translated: CSVTDSFYGYTI.

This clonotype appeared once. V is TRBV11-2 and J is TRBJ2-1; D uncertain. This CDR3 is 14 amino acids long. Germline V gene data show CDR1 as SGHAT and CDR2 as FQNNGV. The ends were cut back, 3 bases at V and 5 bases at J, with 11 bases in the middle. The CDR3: CASSFIEQNNEQFF. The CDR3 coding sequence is TGTGCCAGCAGCTTTATCGAGCAAAACAATGAGCAGTTCTTC.

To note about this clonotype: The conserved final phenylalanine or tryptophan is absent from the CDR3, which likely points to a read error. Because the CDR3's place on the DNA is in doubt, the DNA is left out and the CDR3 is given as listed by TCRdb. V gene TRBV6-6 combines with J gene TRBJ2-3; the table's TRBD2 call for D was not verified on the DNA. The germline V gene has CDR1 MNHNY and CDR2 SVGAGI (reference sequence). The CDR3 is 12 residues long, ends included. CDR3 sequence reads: CASSTDGPTQCL.

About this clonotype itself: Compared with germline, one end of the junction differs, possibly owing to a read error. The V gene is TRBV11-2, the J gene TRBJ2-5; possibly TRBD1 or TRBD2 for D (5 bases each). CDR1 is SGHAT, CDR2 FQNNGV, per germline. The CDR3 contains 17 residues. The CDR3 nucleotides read TGTACCAGCAGCTTAGTCAGTGGGGGTAGTTGGCAAGAGACCCAGTACTTC. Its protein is CTSSLVSGGSWQETQYF.

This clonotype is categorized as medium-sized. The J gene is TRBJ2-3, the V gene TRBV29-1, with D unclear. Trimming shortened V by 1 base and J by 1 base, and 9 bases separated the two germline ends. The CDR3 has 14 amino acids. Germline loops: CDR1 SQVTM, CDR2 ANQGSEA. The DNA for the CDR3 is TGCAGCGTTGAAGCTAATTCCGGCACAGATACGCAGTATTTT. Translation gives CSVEANSGTDTQYF.

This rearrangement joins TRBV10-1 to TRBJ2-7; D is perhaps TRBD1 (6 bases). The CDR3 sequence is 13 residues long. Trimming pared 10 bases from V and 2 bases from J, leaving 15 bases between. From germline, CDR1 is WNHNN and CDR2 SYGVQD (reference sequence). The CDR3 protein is CATRDRPPYEQYF. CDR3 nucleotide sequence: TGCGCCACCAGAGACAGGCCGCCCTACGAGCAGTACTTC.

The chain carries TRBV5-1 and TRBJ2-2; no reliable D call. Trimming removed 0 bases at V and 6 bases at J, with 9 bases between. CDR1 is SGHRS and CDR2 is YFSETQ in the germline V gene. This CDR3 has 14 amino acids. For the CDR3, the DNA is TGCGCCAGCAGCTTGGAGCCCTTGTCCGGGGAGCTGTTTTTT. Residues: CASSLEPLSGELFF.

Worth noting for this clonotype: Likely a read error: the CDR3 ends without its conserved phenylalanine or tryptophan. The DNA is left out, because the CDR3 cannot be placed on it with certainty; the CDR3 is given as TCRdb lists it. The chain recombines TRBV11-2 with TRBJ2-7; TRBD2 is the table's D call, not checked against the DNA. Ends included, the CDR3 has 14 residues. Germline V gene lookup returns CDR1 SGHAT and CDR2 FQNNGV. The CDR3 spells CASSPPAGGGEHYS.

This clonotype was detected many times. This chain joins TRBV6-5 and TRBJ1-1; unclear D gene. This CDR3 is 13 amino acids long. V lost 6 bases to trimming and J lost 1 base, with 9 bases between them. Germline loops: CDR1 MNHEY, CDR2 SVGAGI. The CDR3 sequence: CASSKRENTEAFF. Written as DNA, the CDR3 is TGTGCCAGCAGCAAGCGGGAGAACACTGAAGCTTTCTTT.

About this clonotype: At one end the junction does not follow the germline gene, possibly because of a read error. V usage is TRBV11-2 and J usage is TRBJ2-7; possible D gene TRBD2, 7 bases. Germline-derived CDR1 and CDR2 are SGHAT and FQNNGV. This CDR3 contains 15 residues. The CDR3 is CVSNSTGGRRYEQYF. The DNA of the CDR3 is TGTGTCAGCAACTCTACGGGGGGCCGGAGGTACGAGCAGTACTTC. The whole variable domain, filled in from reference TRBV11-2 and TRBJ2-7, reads EAGVAQSPRYKIIEKRQSVAFWCNPISGHATLYWYQQILGQGPKLLIQFQNNGVVDDSQLPKDRFSAERLKGVDSTLKIQPAKLEDSAVYLCVSNSTGGRRYEQYFGPGTRLTVT.

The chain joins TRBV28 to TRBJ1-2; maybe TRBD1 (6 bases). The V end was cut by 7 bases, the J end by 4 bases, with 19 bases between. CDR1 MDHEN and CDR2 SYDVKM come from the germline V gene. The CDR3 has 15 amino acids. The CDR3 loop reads CASTSKQGDSYGYTF. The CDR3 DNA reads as TGTGCCAGCACTTCCAAACAGGGTGATAGCTATGGCTACACCTTC.

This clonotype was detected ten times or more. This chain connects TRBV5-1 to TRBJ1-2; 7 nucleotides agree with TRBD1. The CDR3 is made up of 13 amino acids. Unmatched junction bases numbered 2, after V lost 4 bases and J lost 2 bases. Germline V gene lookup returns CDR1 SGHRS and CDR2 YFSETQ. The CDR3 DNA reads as TGCGCCAGCAGCACGGGACAGAACTATGGCTACACCTTC. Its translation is CASSTGQNYGYTF. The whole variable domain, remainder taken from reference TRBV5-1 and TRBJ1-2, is KAGVTQTPRYLIKTRGQQVTLSCSPISGHRSVSWYQQTPGQGLQFLFEYFSETQRNKGNFPGRFSGRQFSNSRSEMNVSTLELGDSALYLCASSTGQNYGYTFGSGTRLTVV.

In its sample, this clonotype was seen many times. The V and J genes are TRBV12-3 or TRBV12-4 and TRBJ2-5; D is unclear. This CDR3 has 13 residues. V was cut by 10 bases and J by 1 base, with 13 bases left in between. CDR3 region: CATRDGSQETQYF. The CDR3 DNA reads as TGTGCCACACGCGACGGCAGCCAAGAGACCCAGTACTTC.

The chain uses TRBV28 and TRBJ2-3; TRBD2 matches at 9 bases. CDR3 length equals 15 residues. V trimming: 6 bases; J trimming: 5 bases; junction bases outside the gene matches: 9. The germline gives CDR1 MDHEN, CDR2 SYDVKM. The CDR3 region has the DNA TGTGCCAGCAGCCGGCGGGAGGGCCATATAGATACGCAGTATTTT. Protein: CASSRREGHIDTQYF.

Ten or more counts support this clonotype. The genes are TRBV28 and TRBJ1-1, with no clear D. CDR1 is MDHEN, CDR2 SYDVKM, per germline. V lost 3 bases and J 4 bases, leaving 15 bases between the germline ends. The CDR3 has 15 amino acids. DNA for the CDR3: TGTGCCAGCAGTTTGAACACCGGGTACTTCACTGAAGCTTTCTTT. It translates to CASSLNTGYFTEAFF.